The 18 T cell receptor beta chains reported below all come from one sample, sequenced in a study of cytomegalovirus exposure and HLA in healthy donors. The PCR ran on 60 Vbeta and 13 Jbeta primers. Sequencing used immunoSEQ multiplex PCR; TCRdb keeps in-frame clones, though not all of them. The sample records 120,000 or so clones, 80% being singletons. Sequencing was carried out using PBMCs. The receptors originated from a man aged 25 to 40 in good health and CMV-seropositive.

This clone was recorded once. V usage is TRBV9 and J usage is TRBJ2-3; D unresolved. Trimming left V 1 base short and J 1 base short, with 16 bases between. The CDR3 sequence is 17 residues long. Germline loops: CDR1 SGDLS, CDR2 YYNGEE. The CDR3 here is CASSVLGNSAGTDTQYF. CDR3 coding DNA: TGTGCCAGCAGCGTACTGGGCAACTCTGCAGGCACAGATACGCAGTATTTT.

The chain is built from TRBV6-5 and TRBJ2-3; D may be TRBD2 (5 bases). Germline CDR1 is MNHEY and CDR2 is SVGAGI. Trimming stripped 0 bases from V and 3 bases from J, with 13 bases between. CDR3 size: 16 residues. CDR3 sequence (DNA): TGTGCCAGCAGTTACTCGTCTAGCTCTGTTACAGATACGCAGTATTTT. Encoded protein: CASSYSSSSVTDTQYF.

The chain couples TRBV6-5 to TRBJ2-7; possibly TRBD2 for D (7 bases). Germline CDR1 is MNHEY and CDR2 is SVGAGI. This CDR3 region has 13 residues. V was cut by 6 bases and J by 2 bases, with 11 bases left in between. CDR3 DNA sequence: TGTGCCAGCAGAGGGGGAGGGGCCTACGAGCAGTACTTC. Translation gives CASRGGGAYEQYF.

The genes are TRBV14 and TRBJ1-2; no reliable D call. Germline CDR1 is SGHDN and CDR2 is FVKESK. The CDR3 runs 11 residues. Between the trimmed V and J ends, which lost 3 bases and 4 bases, there was a span of 3 bases. The CDR3 spells CASSHGYGYTF. The CDR3 DNA follows: TGTGCCAGCAGCCACGGCTATGGCTACACCTTC.

The V and J genes are TRBV28 and TRBJ1-3, with a possible D match to TRBD1 (6 bases). Germline-derived CDR1 and CDR2 are MDHEN and SYDVKM. CDR3 length equals 17 residues. The V end was cut by 4 bases, the J end by 0 bases, with 16 bases between. The CDR3 reads CASSSATGLSSGNTIYF. Written as DNA, the CDR3 is TGTGCCAGCAGTTCAGCAACAGGGCTTAGCTCTGGAAACACCATATATTTT.

The chain recombines TRBV2 with TRBJ2-7; D is undetermined. V lost 4 bases and J 3 bases, leaving 10 bases between the germline ends. This CDR3 contains 13 residues. Germline loops: CDR1 SNHLY, CDR2 FYNNEI. The CDR3 region is CASSGASFYEQYF. The CDR3 coding sequence is TGTGCCAGCAGTGGTGCCAGTTTCTACGAGCAGTACTTC.

This clone turned up a few times. The rearrangement links TRBV19 to TRBJ1-1, with a weak D call TRBD1 (5 bases). Per the germline V gene, CDR1 is LNHDA and CDR2 is SQIVND (reference sequence). The CDR3 loop spans 15 amino acids. V lost 7 bases and J lost 1, with 16 bases in between. The CDR3 region is CASTGDGQANTEAFF. Written as DNA, the CDR3 is TGTGCCAGTACGGGGGACGGCCAGGCGAACACTGAAGCTTTCTTT.

Only one count was recorded for this clone. The V and J genes are TRBV4-1 and TRBJ2-7; 8 bases fit TRBD1. In germline, CDR1 is MGHRA, CDR2 YSYEKL. CDR3 length equals 18 residues. Trimming took 4 bases from V and 2 from J; bases not matched to a gene: 16. In DNA, the CDR3 is TGCGCCAGCAGCCTCCGCCCCATTCCGGACAGGGAAACCTACGAGCAGTACTTC. It encodes CASSLRPIPDRETYEQYF.

This clone was picked up one time. The gene calls are TRBV4-1 and TRBJ1-1, with D perhaps matching TRBD1 (6 bases). V was pared by 1 base and J by 4 bases, with 10 bases between. The length of the CDR3 is 14 residues. The germline V gene has CDR1 MGHRA and CDR2 YSYEKL. For the CDR3, the DNA is TGCGCCAGCAGCCAAGTGGGGGCCCGCACTGAAGCTTTCTTT. This gives the protein CASSQVGARTEAFF.

The chain has TRBV10-1 and TRBJ2-3; 7 bases agree with TRBD2. The trim removed 0 bases at V and 6 bases at J, leaving 6 bases unmatched. Looked up from germline, CDR1 is WNHNN and CDR2 is SYGVQD (reference sequence). This CDR3 spans 15 amino acids. This CDR3 reads CASSESTRGGDTQYF. In nucleotides, the CDR3 is TGCGCCAGCAGTGAGTCGACTAGGGGAGGGGATACGCAGTATTTT.

The rearrangement links TRBV11-2 to TRBJ1-3, with D tentatively TRBD1 (6 bases). The V gene's germline CDR1 is SGHAT and CDR2 FQNNGV. This CDR3 region has 17 residues. V shed 1 base and J shed 0 bases, with 13 bases lying between them. The CDR3 reads CASSLGRGGSSGNTIYF. CDR3 DNA sequence: TGTGCCAGCAGCTTAGGGAGGGGGGGCTCCTCTGGAAACACCATATATTTT.

V usage is TRBV9 and J usage is TRBJ2-3, with a tentative D call TRBD1 (6 bases). With 1 base removed from V and 1 base from J, the gap between germline ends came to 10 bases. Per the germline V gene, CDR1 is SGDLS and CDR2 is YYNGEE. The CDR3 extends over 15 amino acids. The CDR3 here is CASSVSRTGTDTQYF. In DNA form, the CDR3 reads TGTGCCAGCAGCGTAAGTCGGACAGGCACAGATACGCAGTATTTT.

V usage is TRBV19 and J usage is TRBJ2-6, with D tentatively TRBD2 (5 bases). Trimming left V 9 bases short and J 0 bases short, with 18 bases between. Germline V gene data show CDR1 as LNHDA and CDR2 as SQIVND (reference sequence). CDR3 length: 17 amino acids. CDR3 sequence reads: CASRDYPEGSGANVLTF. CDR3 coding DNA: TGTGCCAGCCGTGACTACCCAGAGGGCTCTGGGGCCAACGTCCTGACTTTC.

The chain carries TRBV25-1 and TRBJ1-2; possibly TRBD1 for D (6 bases). Germline V CDR1 and CDR2: MGHDK, SYGVNS. V was trimmed by 3 bases and J by 2 bases, leaving 10 bases between them. This CDR3 has 14 amino acids. In nucleotides, the CDR3 is TGTGCCAGCAGTGATACAGGACAGAACTATGGCTACACCTTC. Protein: CASSDTGQNYGYTF.

This clone was seen just once. The chain links TRBV9 to TRBJ2-5; no clear D gene. CDR1 is SGDLS and CDR2 is YYNGEE in the germline V gene. V shed 3 bases and J shed 2 bases, with 14 bases lying between them. The CDR3 runs 15 residues. Written as DNA, the CDR3 is TGTGCCAGCAGCGCGGAACGCGTCGGGCAAGAGACCCAGTACTTC. This sequence encodes CASSAERVGQETQYF. The full variable domain, with the rest looked up from reference TRBV9 and TRBJ2-5, is DSGVTQTPKHLITATGQRVTLRCSPRSGDLSVYWYQQSLDQGLQFLIQYYNGEERAKGNILERFSAQQFPDLHSELNLSSLELGDSALYFCASSAERVGQETQYFGPGTRLLVL.

The chain couples TRBV29-1 to TRBJ2-4, with 7 bases identical to TRBD2. Per the germline V gene, CDR1 is SQVTM and CDR2 is ANQGSEA. This CDR3 region has 15 residues. The V and J ends lost 1 base and 0 bases, in that order; junction bases with no gene match: 3. Written as DNA, the CDR3 is TGCAGCGTTGAAGGCGGGGGTCTAGCCAAAAACATTCAGTACTTC. Amino acid sequence: CSVEGGGLAKNIQYF.

This sequence joins TRBV5-1 and TRBJ2-7; D is possibly TRBD1 (8 bases). Trimming pared 4 bases from V and 2 bases from J, leaving 16 bases between. The CDR3 has 15 residues. The germline V gene encodes CDR1 SGHRS and CDR2 YFSETQ. This CDR3 reads CASSLGGDRPYEQYF. The CDR3, as DNA: TGCGCCAGCAGCCTGGGGGGGGACAGGCCCTACGAGCAGTACTTC.

The chain links TRBV6-5 to TRBJ2-5; 8 positions match TRBD2. V shed 4 bases and J 4 bases; nucleotides not matched to a gene: 5. The CDR3 totals 14 residues. The V gene's germline CDR1 is MNHEY and CDR2 SVGAGI. The CDR3 coding sequence is TGTGCCAGCAGTTCCGGGACTAGTAGAGAGACCCAGTACTTC. Translation gives CASSSGTSRETQYF.